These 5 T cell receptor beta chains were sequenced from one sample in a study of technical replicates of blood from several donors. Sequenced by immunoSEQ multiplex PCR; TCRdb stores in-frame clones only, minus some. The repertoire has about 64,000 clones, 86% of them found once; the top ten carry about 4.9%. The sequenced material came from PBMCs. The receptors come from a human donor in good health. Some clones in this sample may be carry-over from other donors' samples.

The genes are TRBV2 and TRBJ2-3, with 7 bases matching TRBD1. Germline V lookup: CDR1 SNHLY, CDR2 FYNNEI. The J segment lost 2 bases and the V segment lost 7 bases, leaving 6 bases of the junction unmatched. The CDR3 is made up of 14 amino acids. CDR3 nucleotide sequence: TGTGCCAGCAAGAGGGGGCAATACACAGATACGCAGTATTTT. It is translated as CASKRGQYTDTQYF.

The CDR3 nucleotides read TGCGCCAGCAGCTGGAATGGGGGACAGGGAAATGAAAAACTGTTTTTT. As protein: CASSWNGGQGNEKLFF. This chain joins TRBV5-1 and TRBJ1-4; 9 bases match TRBD1. The germline gives CDR1 SGHRS, CDR2 YFSETQ. The CDR3 runs to 16 residues. Trimming took 3 bases from V and 5 from J; bases not matched to a gene: 8.

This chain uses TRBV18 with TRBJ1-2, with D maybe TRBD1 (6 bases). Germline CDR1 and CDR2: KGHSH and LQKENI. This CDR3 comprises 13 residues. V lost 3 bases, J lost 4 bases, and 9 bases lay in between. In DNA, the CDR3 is TGTGCCAGCTCACCGACAGGTATCTATGGCTACACCTTC. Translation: CASSPTGIYGYTF.

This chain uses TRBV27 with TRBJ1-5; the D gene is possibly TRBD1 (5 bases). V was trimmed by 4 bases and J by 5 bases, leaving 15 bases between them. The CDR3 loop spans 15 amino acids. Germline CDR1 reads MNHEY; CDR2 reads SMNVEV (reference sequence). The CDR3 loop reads CASSYRPGGDQPQHF. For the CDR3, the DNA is TGTGCCAGCAGTTACCGTCCCGGGGGTGATCAGCCCCAGCATTTT.

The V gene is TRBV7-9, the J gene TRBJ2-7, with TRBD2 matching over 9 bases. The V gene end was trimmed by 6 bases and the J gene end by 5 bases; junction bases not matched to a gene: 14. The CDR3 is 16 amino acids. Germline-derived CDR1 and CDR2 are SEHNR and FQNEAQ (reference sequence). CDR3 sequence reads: CASSMRREGSPHEQYF. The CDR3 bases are TGTGCCAGCAGTATGAGGCGGGAGGGTTCTCCCCACGAGCAGTACTTC. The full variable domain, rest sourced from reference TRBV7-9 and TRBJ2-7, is DTGVSQNPRHKITKRGQNVTFRCDPISEHNRLYWYRQTLGQGPEFLTYFQNEAQLEKSRLLSDRFSAERPKGSFSTLEIQRTEQGDSAMYLCASSMRREGSPHEQYFGPGTRLTVT.